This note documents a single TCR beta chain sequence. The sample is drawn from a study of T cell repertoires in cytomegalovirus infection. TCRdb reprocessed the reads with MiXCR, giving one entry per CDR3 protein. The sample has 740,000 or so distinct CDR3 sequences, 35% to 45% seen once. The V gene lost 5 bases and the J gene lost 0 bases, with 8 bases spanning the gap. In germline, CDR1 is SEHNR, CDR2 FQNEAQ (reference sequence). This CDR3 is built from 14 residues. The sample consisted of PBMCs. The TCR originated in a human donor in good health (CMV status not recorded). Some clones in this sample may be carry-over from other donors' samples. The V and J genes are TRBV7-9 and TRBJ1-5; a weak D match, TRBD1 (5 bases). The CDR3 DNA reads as TGTGCCAGCAGCGGGACGGATAGCAATCAGCCCCAGCATTTT. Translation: CASSGTDSNQPQHF.